What follows are 5 T cell receptor beta chains derived from one specimen sequenced in a study of cytomegalovirus exposure and HLA in healthy donors. 13 Jbeta primers and 60 Vbeta primers were used for the PCR. Libraries were prepared by immunoSEQ multiplex PCR; TCRdb keeps only in-frame clonotypes and omits some of them. The sample includes about 140,000 clones, almost 85% of them seen just once. Sequencing was done on a sample of PBMCs. The origin of the receptors is a man aged 25 to 45 in good health and CMV-seropositive.

V usage is TRBV15 and J usage is TRBJ2-5, with TRBD2 identical over 13 bases. Near its end, the DNA agrees better with TRBJ2-7, so the J call may be wrong. The CDR3 sequence is 15 residues long. CDR1 and CDR2 (germline): LNHNV, YYDKDF (reference sequence). Here the CDR3 reads CAFPGLAGSSYEQYF. The CDR3 bases are TGTGCCTTCCCGGGACTAGCGGGGAGCTCCTACGAGCAGTACTTC.

The chain combines TRBV4-1 with TRBJ2-3; possible D gene TRBD1, 8 bases. From germline, CDR1 is MGHRA and CDR2 YSYEKL. V lost 2 bases and J 1 base, leaving 13 bases between the germline ends. CDR3 length: 16 residues. The CDR3 is CASSQRTGRGTDTQYF. In DNA, the CDR3 is TGCGCCAGCAGCCAAAGGACAGGGAGGGGCACAGATACGCAGTATTTT.

V is TRBV7-8 and J is TRBJ2-3; 8 nucleotides line up with TRBD2. Germline V gives CDR1 SGHVS, CDR2 FQNEAQ. Germline trimming cut 0 bases from V and 3 bases from J; bases unmatched to any gene: 5. CDR3 length: 16 amino acids. Here the CDR3 reads CASSLAPGGQTDTQYF. The DNA of the CDR3 is TGTGCCAGCAGCTTAGCGCCGGGGGGGCAAACAGATACGCAGTATTTT. Full variable domain (rest looked up from reference TRBV7-8 and TRBJ2-3): GAGVSQSPRYKVAKRGQDVALRCDPISGHVSLFWYQQALGQGPEFLTYFQNEAQLDKSGLPSDRFFAERPEGSVSTLKIQRTQQEDSAVYLCASSLAPGGQTDTQYFGPGTRLTVL.

The rearrangement joins TRBV2 to TRBJ2-7, with D possibly being TRBD2 (6 bases). The CDR3 length is 15 residues. The germline CDR1 and CDR2 sequences are SNHLY and FYNNEI. Trimming took off 3 bases at V and 2 bases at J, with 14 bases between the two ends. This chain's CDR3 is CASSEGKRAPYEQYF. CDR3 DNA: TGTGCCAGCAGTGAGGGGAAGCGGGCCCCCTACGAGCAGTACTTC.

The V gene is TRBV19, the J gene TRBJ1-1, with D possibly TRBD1 on 5 matching bases. The CDR3 is 15 residues long. Between the trimmed V and J ends, which lost 7 bases and 5 bases, there was a span of 20 bases. CDR1 LNHDA and CDR2 SQIVND come from the germline V gene (reference sequence). This CDR3 reads CASNVYRTGGTEAFF. CDR3 DNA sequence: TGTGCCAGTAACGTGTATAGGACGGGGGGAACTGAAGCTTTCTTT.